The 9 T cell receptor beta chains presented below share a single source sample, sequenced in a study of T cell responses to AZD1222 COVID-19 vaccine. Sequencing used immunoSEQ multiplex PCR; TCRdb keeps in-frame clones, though not all of them. This sample has tens of thousands of clones, with around four fifths found just once. This specimen consisted of peripheral blood, obtained on day 0 of AZD1222 vaccination. These receptors were collected from an adult in good health.

The sample holds a few counts of this clone. The rearrangement links TRBV5-1 to TRBJ1-1, with TRBD1 matching over 9 bases. The CDR3 is 16 amino acids. The V gene's germline CDR1 is SGHRS and CDR2 YFSETQ. The V gene end was trimmed by 2 bases and the J gene end by 2 bases; junction bases not matched to a gene: 7. This CDR3 reads CASSLGDRADNTEAFF. CDR3 sequence (DNA): TGCGCCAGCAGCTTAGGGGACAGGGCCGATAACACTGAAGCTTTCTTT.

This chain joins TRBV6-2 or TRBV6-3 and TRBJ1-5; tentatively, D is TRBD1 (5 bases). The V end was cut by 5 bases, the J end by 15 bases, with 23 bases between. In germline, CDR1 is MNHEY, CDR2 SVGEGT. CDR3 length equals 14 residues. This CDR3 is CASSPGTAEWLRHF. Here the CDR3 DNA reads TGTGCCAGCAGTCCCGGGACCGCGGAATGGTTGAGGCATTTT.

The chain combines TRBV14 with TRBJ2-3, with 9 bases lining up with TRBD1. Losses at the gene ends were 0 bases for V and 3 bases for J; bases not matched to a gene: 4. Per the germline V gene, CDR1 is SGHDN and CDR2 is FVKESK. The CDR3 sequence is 16 residues long. The CDR3 region has the DNA TGTGCCAGCAGCCAAGACCCGGGACAGGGAACAGATACGCAGTATTTT. Protein sequence: CASSQDPGQGTDTQYF. The variable domain in full, completed from reference TRBV14 and TRBJ2-3, reads EAGVTQFPSHSVIEKGQTVTLRCDPISGHDNLYWYRRVMGKEIKFLLHFVKESKQDESGMPNNRFLAERTGGTYSTLKVQPAELEDSGVYFCASSQDPGQGTDTQYFGPGTRLTVL.

The chain employs TRBV29-1 and TRBJ2-1; 7 bases match TRBD2. J gave up 13 bases and V 2 bases, and 8 bases lay outside the gene matches. The CDR3 runs to 12 residues. Germline assignment: CDR1 SQVTM and CDR2 ANQGSEA. This CDR3 reads CSVEPSGSRQFF. DNA of the CDR3: TGCAGCGTTGAACCTAGCGGTAGCCGACAGTTCTTC.

This clone was counted a few times. V gene TRBV15 combines with J gene TRBJ2-7; TRBD1 is a possible D gene (5 bases). Germline assignment: CDR1 LNHNV and CDR2 YYDKDF (reference sequence). The CDR3 is made up of 15 amino acids. The ends were cut back, 7 bases at V and 2 bases at J, with 18 bases in the middle. The CDR3 spells CATTTRERYPYEQYF. The CDR3, as DNA: TGTGCCACCACCACCAGGGAACGGTATCCCTACGAGCAGTACTTC.

The rearrangement uses TRBV19 and TRBJ2-5; unclear D gene. This CDR3 spans 14 amino acids. Deletions cut 2 bases from V and 4 bases from J, with 11 bases between. The germline CDR1 and CDR2 sequences are LNHDA and SQIVND (reference sequence). The CDR3 DNA sequence: TGTGCCAGTAGTATACAAGGGAAGGGAGAGACCCAGTACTTC. Protein product: CASSIQGKGETQYF.

The rearrangement uses TRBV14 and TRBJ2-3; tentatively, D is TRBD1 (6 bases). This CDR3 contains 15 residues. V gave up 1 base and J gave up 0 bases, with 8 bases separating them. Per the germline V gene, CDR1 is SGHDN and CDR2 is FVKESK. In DNA, the CDR3 is TGTGCCAGCAGCCAAGGGGACACTAGCACAGATACGCAGTATTTT. Protein: CASSQGDTSTDTQYF.

The chain has TRBV30 and TRBJ1-2, with D possibly being TRBD1 (6 bases). Trimming shortened V by 5 bases and J by 4 bases, and 14 bases separated the two germline ends. Germline CDR1 and CDR2: GTSNPN and SVGIG (reference sequence). The CDR3 extends over 13 amino acids. The CDR3 region is CAWSVQGSYGYTF. CDR3 in DNA: TGTGCCTGGTCCGTACAGGGATCCTATGGCTACACCTTC. Full variable domain (missing parts from reference TRBV30 and TRBJ1-2): SQTIHQWPATLVQPVGSPLSLECTVEGTSNPNLYWYRQAAGRGLQLLFYSVGIGQISSEVPQNLSASRPQDRQFILSSKKLLLSDSGFYLCAWSVQGSYGYTFGSGTRLTVV.

The chain has TRBV5-6 and TRBJ1-2; weak D call: TRBD1 (5 bases). The CDR3 length is 14 residues. The germline V and J ends were trimmed by 5 bases and 4 bases, with 15 bases remaining between them. CDR1 is SGHDT, CDR2 YYEEEE, per germline. CDR3 residues: CASRKQGNVYGYTF. The DNA of the CDR3 is TGTGCCAGCAGGAAGCAGGGAAATGTCTATGGCTACACCTTC.